What follows describes a single T cell receptor (beta chain). This record comes from a study of shared T cell receptors in the human thymus. Assay used: immunoSEQ multiplex PCR; TCRdb lists only in-frame clones, some missing. The sample contains about 730,000 clones, 70% to 90% of which appear only once. The same specimen was also included in a second study, on human thymus T cells. From that report: V and J genes seemed to be used with bias in thymic and blood repertoires. Thymic repertoires of unrelated individuals were reported in related research to overlap highly.

Sequenced sample: thymocytes. The clonotype originates from a girl less than two years old with a congenital heart defect.

The CDR3 coding sequence is TGTGCCAGCAGCGTACGGGGGGCCTTGGGTGAAAAACTGTTTTTT. Translation gives CASSVRGALGEKLFF. V usage is TRBV9 and J usage is TRBJ1-4; D possibly corresponds to TRBD1 (6 bases). Germline CDR1 SGDLS, CDR2 YYNGEE. V was cut by 1 base and J by 7 bases, with 14 bases left in between. This CDR3 has 15 residues.